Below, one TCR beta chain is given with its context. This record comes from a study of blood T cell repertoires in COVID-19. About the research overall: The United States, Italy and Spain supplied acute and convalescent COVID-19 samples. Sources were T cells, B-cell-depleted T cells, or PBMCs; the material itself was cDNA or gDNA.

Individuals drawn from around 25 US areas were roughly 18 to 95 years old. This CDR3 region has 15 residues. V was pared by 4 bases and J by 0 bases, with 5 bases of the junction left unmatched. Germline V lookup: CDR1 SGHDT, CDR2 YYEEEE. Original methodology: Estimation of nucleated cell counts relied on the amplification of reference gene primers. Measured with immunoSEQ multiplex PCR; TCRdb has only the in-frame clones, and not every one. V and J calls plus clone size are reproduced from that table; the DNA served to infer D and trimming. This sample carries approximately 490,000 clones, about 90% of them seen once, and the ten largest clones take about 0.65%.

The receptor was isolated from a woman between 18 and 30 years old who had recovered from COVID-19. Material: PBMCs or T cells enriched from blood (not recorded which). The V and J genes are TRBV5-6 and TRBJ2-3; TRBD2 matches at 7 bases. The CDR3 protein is CASSTGGSSTDTQYF. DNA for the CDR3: TGTGCCAGCAGCACCGGGGGGTCTAGCACAGATACGCAGTATTTT. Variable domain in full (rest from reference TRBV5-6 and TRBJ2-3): DAGVTQSPTHLIKTRGQQVTLRCSPKSGHDTVSWYQQALGQGPQFIFQYYEEEERQRGNFPDRFSGHQFPNYSSELNVNALLLGDSALYLCASSTGGSSTDTQYFGPGTRLTVL.